These 14 T cell receptor beta chains originate from one sample sequenced in a study of blood T cell repertoires in COVID-19. The repertoire was sequenced with immunoSEQ multiplex PCR; TCRdb's copy has only in-frame clones and lacks some. This table has a few hundred thousand clones, roughly 90% appearing once. Material: peripheral blood. The receptors come from a middle-aged woman who had recovered from COVID-19.

V is TRBV19 and J is TRBJ2-2; D remains ambiguous. V was cut by 3 bases and J by 6 bases, with 14 bases left in between. Germline V gene lookup returns CDR1 LNHDA and CDR2 SQIVND (reference sequence). The CDR3 runs 15 residues. This CDR3 is CASSIPRRDSGELFF. The CDR3 DNA follows: TGTGCCAGTAGTATCCCCCGACGCGACTCCGGGGAGCTGTTTTTT.

The chain has TRBV28 and TRBJ2-5; D may be TRBD1 (5 bases). The CDR3 loop spans 16 amino acids. V lost 2 bases, J lost 1 base, and 14 bases lay in between. Germline CDR1 is MDHEN and CDR2 is SYDVKM. The CDR3 DNA reads TGTGCCAGCAGTTTACCCCGTGACAGTGTCCAAGAGACCCAGTACTTC. Translation gives CASSLPRDSVQETQYF.

Comment on this clone: Within the sample, other DNA sequences also encode this same CDR3. This chain connects TRBV12-3 or TRBV12-4 to TRBJ2-7, with D uncertain. The CDR3 length is 12 residues. Trimming cost V 8 bases and J 1 base, with 9 bases left between them. The chain's CDR3 is CASSGGSYEQYF. The CDR3 region has the DNA TGTGCCAGCTCCGGCGGATCCTACGAGCAGTACTTC.

The rearrangement links TRBV27 to TRBJ2-5, with 7 bases aligning to TRBD1. Germline CDR1 and CDR2: MNHEY and SMNVEV (reference sequence). V shed 5 bases and J 1 base; nucleotides not matched to a gene: 7. The CDR3 is 15 amino acids. CDR3 region: CASSPGTAAQETQYF. DNA of the CDR3: TGTGCCAGCAGTCCGGGGACAGCCGCCCAAGAGACCCAGTACTTC.

This chain links TRBV30 with TRBJ1-6; D is uncertain. V lost 0 bases, J lost 0 bases, and 6 bases lay in between. CDR3 length: 15 amino acids. Germline V gene sequence: CDR1 GTSNPN, CDR2 SVGIG (reference sequence). CDR3 sequence: CAWSVTSSYNSPLHF. For the CDR3, the DNA is TGTGCCTGGAGTGTGACAAGCTCCTATAATTCACCCCTCCACTTT.

The rearrangement joins TRBV27 to TRBJ1-1; TRBD1 might be the D (5 bases). The CDR3 has 13 residues. V lost 5 bases and J lost 5, with 12 bases in between. The germline CDR1 and CDR2 sequences are MNHEY and SMNVEV (reference sequence). CDR3 region: CASSLGGWTEAFF. CDR3 bases: TGTGCCAGCAGTCTGGGGGGTTGGACTGAAGCTTTCTTT.

This clone was seen a single time. The chain uses TRBV3-1 (or the pseudogene TRBV3-2) and TRBJ1-5, with D maybe TRBD1 (6 bases). The CDR3 is 16 amino acids. V was pared by 4 bases and J by 10 bases, with 23 bases between. Germline V lookup: CDR1 LGHDT, CDR2 YNNKEL (reference sequence). The CDR3: CASSPNWGIGGQPQHF. CDR3 nucleotides: TGTGCCAGCAGCCCAAACTGGGGAATCGGGGGGCAACCCCAGCATTTT.

The chain combines TRBV18 with TRBJ2-5; D remains ambiguous. The CDR3 length is 13 residues. Germline assignment: CDR1 KGHSH and CDR2 LQKENI. The germline V and J ends were trimmed by 3 bases and 0 bases, with 5 bases remaining between them. CDR3 in DNA: TGTGCCAGCTCACCTCCCTACCAAGAGACCCAGTACTTC. It encodes CASSPPYQETQYF. Together with reference TRBV18 and TRBJ2-5, the CDR3 gives the full variable domain: NAGVMQNPRHLVRRRGQEARLRCSPMKGHSHVYWYRQLPEEGLKFMVYLQKENIIDESGMPKERFSAEFPKEGPSILRIQQVVRGDSAAYFCASSPPYQETQYFGPGTRLLVL.

The V gene is TRBV5-1, the J gene TRBJ2-1, with D maybe TRBD1 (6 bases). The germline CDR1 and CDR2 sequences are SGHRS and YFSETQ. With 1 base removed from V and 7 bases from J, the gap between germline ends came to 9 bases. The CDR3 consists of 13 residues. CDR3 sequence reads: CASSLNRDNEQFF. The CDR3 DNA sequence: TGCGCCAGCAGCTTGAACAGGGATAATGAGCAGTTCTTC.

This clone was counted a single time. V gene TRBV30 combines with J gene TRBJ2-1; no firm D call. Trimming removed 3 bases from V and 4 bases from J, with 4 bases in between. This CDR3 comprises 11 residues. Germline CDR1 GTSNPN, CDR2 SVGIG (reference sequence). Written as DNA, the CDR3 is TGTGCCTGGAGATCATACAATGAGCAGTTCTTC. Translating gives CAWRSYNEQFF.

This rearrangement joins TRBV15 to TRBJ2-1; 7 bases are a match to TRBD2. Unmatched junction bases numbered 5, after V lost 0 bases and J lost 3 bases. CDR1 is LNHNV and CDR2 is YYDKDF in the germline V gene (reference sequence). There are 16 residues in the CDR3. The CDR3 sequence: CATSRDVTSLYNEQFF. CDR3 coding DNA: TGTGCCACCAGCAGAGATGTGACTAGCCTCTACAATGAGCAGTTCTTC.

The V and J genes are TRBV27 and TRBJ2-1; 9 bases map to TRBD2. Germline CDR1 is MNHEY and CDR2 is SMNVEV (reference sequence). Trimming took 1 base from V and 6 from J; bases not matched to a gene: 4. This CDR3 has 15 residues. The CDR3 DNA reads as TGTGCCAGCAGTTTATTAGCGGGAGCGGGCAATGAGCAGTTCTTC. Its translation is CASSLLAGAGNEQFF.

The chain links TRBV28 to TRBJ2-1; 8 bases map to TRBD2. The germline V gene encodes CDR1 MDHEN and CDR2 SYDVKM. V gave up 2 bases and J gave up 2 bases; unmatched junction bases: 8. This CDR3 is built from 17 residues. CDR3 in amino acids: CASSLAAAGETYNEQFF. The CDR3 region has the DNA TGTGCCAGCAGTTTAGCCGCAGCGGGAGAGACCTACAATGAGCAGTTCTTC.

This rearrangement joins TRBV5-6 to TRBJ1-1; possible D gene TRBD1, 5 bases. This CDR3 spans 19 amino acids. Germline CDR1 SGHDT, CDR2 YYEEEE. Trimming took off 4 bases at V and 4 bases at J, with 29 bases between the two ends. The CDR3 DNA reads as TGTGCCAGCAGCAGCCCGATCCCCTCGGCCGGGTCCGGGGGCACTGAAGCTTTCTTT. This translates into CASSSPIPSAGSGGTEAFF.